This TCR beta chain was obtained from a study of low-dose radiotherapy and immunotherapy resistance in tumors. Study as a whole: Each patient was administered nivolumab intravenously at 240 mg, which was a flat dose, every two weeks, along with intravenous ipilimumab at 1 mg/kg every six weeks. Each patient took aspirin at a dose of 300 mg by mouth once daily over the course of four cycles, with dosing beginning on cycle 1 day 1.

V gave up 2 bases and J gave up 0 bases, with 11 bases separating them. Germline CDR1 reads SNHLY; CDR2 reads FYNNEI. This CDR3 comprises 16 residues. Both TCRalpha and TCRbeta chains were reverse transcribed with V-gene-specific primers. A constant-region primer paired with the V-primer adapter amplified TCRs over about 18 PCR cycles. Isolated mRNA underwent amplification via in vitro transcription. TCRdb processed the reads anew with MiXCR; each CDR3 protein has one entry. The table records under 75,000 distinct CDR3 sequences, under 30% of them present only once. As to time point: after trial treatment. Documented treatment: LDRT plus nivolumab, ipilimumab, low-dose cyclophosphamide and aspirin (RACIN trial). Donors received nivolumab, ipilimumab, aspirin, low-dose cyclophosphamide and low-dose radiotherapy. This clonotype showed up many times.

J is TRBJ2-1 and V is TRBV2; possibly TRBD2 for D (6 bases). This material consisted of PBMCs, taken after low-dose radiotherapy plus immunotherapy. The receptor's source is a male donor with prostate cancer. The CDR3 DNA reads as TGTGCCAGCAGTGAACGTTTCGGGAGCTCCTACAATGAGCAGTTCTTC. Translating gives CASSERFGSSYNEQFF.